The 21 T cell receptor beta chains presented below share a single source sample, sequenced in a study of blood T cell repertoires in COVID-19. The protocol was immunoSEQ multiplex PCR, while the TCRdb copy is restricted to in-frame clones and leaves out a portion. The sample contains more than 200,000 clones, nearly 90% of which appear only once. Sample: peripheral blood. The receptor source for this set is a human donor in a cohort sampled during active COVID-19.

This sequence joins TRBV9 and TRBJ1-5; the match to TRBD1 covers 11 bases. V was clipped by 0 bases and J by 6 bases; unmatched bases: 14. The CDR3 is 19 residues long. CDR1 SGDLS and CDR2 YYNGEE come from the germline V gene. CDR3 coding DNA: TGTGCCAGCAGCGTAGATCAGGTAGGGGACAGGGGGTTAATTCAGCCCCAGCATTTT. Protein product: CASSVDQVGDRGLIQPQHF. Based on the CDR3 plus reference TRBV9 and TRBJ1-5, the full variable domain is DSGVTQTPKHLITATGQRVTLRCSPRSGDLSVYWYQQSLDQGLQFLIQYYNGEERAKGNILERFSAQQFPDLHSELNLSSLELGDSALYFCASSVDQVGDRGLIQPQHFGDGTRLSIL.

The rearrangement joins TRBV7-7 to TRBJ1-6; D may be TRBD1 (5 bases). The CDR3 runs 17 residues. The germline V gene encodes CDR1 SSHAT and CDR2 FNYEAQ (reference sequence). Trimming took 4 bases from V and 13 from J, leaving 26 bases between them. CDR3 coding DNA: TGTGCCAGCAGCTCCCGAGAGGTTCCAGGGTACCTGGTTCCCCTCCACTTT. Translated: CASSSREVPGYLVPLHF.

The chain has TRBV6-5 and TRBJ2-5; 7 bases align to TRBD2. With 8 bases clipped from V and 4 bases from J, the junction kept 7 bases outside the gene matches. Germline lookup yields CDR1 MNHEY and CDR2 SVGAGI. The CDR3 covers 13 residues. The CDR3 spells CASRRGVGETQYF. CDR3 coding DNA: TGTGCCAGCCGTCGGGGGGTTGGAGAGACCCAGTACTTC.

The chain has TRBV19 and TRBJ2-1, with D perhaps matching TRBD1 (6 bases). The CDR3 loop spans 14 amino acids. V was pared by 6 bases and J by 4 bases, with 13 bases between. Germline V gene data show CDR1 as LNHDA and CDR2 as SQIVND (reference sequence). CDR3 sequence (DNA): TGTGCCAGTAGAGCGGCAGGGGAATACAATGAGCAGTTCTTC. Translation: CASRAAGEYNEQFF.

This sequence joins TRBV11-3 and TRBJ2-7, with D possibly matching TRBD1 (7 bases). V lost 0 bases and J lost 5, with 14 bases in between. Germline-derived CDR1 and CDR2 are SGHNT and YENEEA. The CDR3 extends over 15 amino acids. CDR3 in DNA: TGTGCCAGCAGCTTAGATGGAGGGCAGGGGGACGAGCAGTACTTC. Its protein product is CASSLDGGQGDEQYF. Complete variable domain (other parts from reference TRBV11-3 and TRBJ2-7): EAGVVQSPRYKIIEKKQPVAFWCNPISGHNTLYWYLQNLGQGPELLIRYENEEAVDDSQLPKDRFSAERLKGVDSTLKIQPAELGDSAVYLCASSLDGGQGDEQYFGPGTRLTVT.

The gene calls are TRBV5-1 and TRBJ1-2, with D perhaps TRBD1 (6 bases). This CDR3 has 15 residues. Germline assignment: CDR1 SGHRS and CDR2 YFSETQ. V lost 4 bases and J 3 bases, leaving 16 bases between the germline ends. The CDR3 DNA reads TGCGCCAGCAGCCTCGATTCCAGGGGACACTATGGCTACACCTTC. Translating gives CASSLDSRGHYGYTF.

J is TRBJ2-7 and V is TRBV27, with D unclear. V was shortened by 3 bases and J by 2 bases, with 8 bases between the two germline ends. The CDR3 consists of 13 residues. Germline V gene data show CDR1 as MNHEY and CDR2 as SMNVEV (reference sequence). CDR3 sequence: CASSFKSAYEQYF. As DNA, the CDR3 is TGTGCCAGCAGTTTTAAGTCGGCCTACGAGCAGTACTTC.

In this sample, this clone turned up once. The CDR3 region is CASSYGTAPYEQYF. In nucleotides, the CDR3 is TGTGCCAGCAGCTACGGGACAGCTCCCTACGAGCAGTACTTC. The chain links TRBV5-4 to TRBJ2-7, with 7 bases lining up with TRBD1. The CDR3 contains 14 residues. The ends lost 3 bases at V and 2 bases at J; junction bases unmatched: 5. Germline loops: CDR1 SGHNT, CDR2 YYREEE (reference sequence).

This chain links TRBV29-1 with TRBJ1-1; D is possibly TRBD1 (5 bases). The CDR3 runs 13 residues. Germline V CDR1 and CDR2: SQVTM, ANQGSEA. V was clipped by 5 bases and J by 2 bases, with 12 bases between them. CDR3 region: CSVFPTVNTEAFF. The CDR3 coding sequence is TGCAGCGTTTTTCCGACAGTAAACACTGAAGCTTTCTTT.

V gene TRBV2 combines with J gene TRBJ2-7; 7 bases are a match to TRBD1. Looked up from germline, CDR1 is SNHLY and CDR2 is FYNNEI. The junction had 7 bases not matched to a gene; V was cut back by 2 bases and J by 3 bases. The CDR3 is 15 amino acids. CDR3 sequence reads: CASSEPQGTFYEQYF. CDR3 coding DNA: TGTGCCAGCAGTGAACCACAGGGGACCTTCTACGAGCAGTACTTC.

V usage is TRBV9 and J usage is TRBJ1-6, with TRBD1 as a possible D gene (6 bases). The V gene lost 3 bases and the J gene lost 8 bases, with 15 bases spanning the gap. The CDR3 is 15 residues long. From germline, CDR1 is SGDLS and CDR2 YYNGEE. The CDR3 DNA reads TGTGCCAGCAGCGCCCGACAGGATGGGGATTCACCCCTCCACTTT. Amino acids: CASSARQDGDSPLHF.

This clone came up a few times. This sequence joins TRBV30 and TRBJ2-7; 7 bases are shared with TRBD2. V lost 0 bases and J lost 5; bases outside the gene matches: 4. Germline V gene sequence: CDR1 GTSNPN, CDR2 SVGIG (reference sequence). The CDR3 consists of 13 residues. CDR3 DNA sequence: TGTGCCTGGAGTGTACTTGGGGGGGACGAGCAGTACTTC. It codes for CAWSVLGGDEQYF.

This sequence joins TRBV7-2 and TRBJ2-4, with a possible D match to TRBD2 (7 bases). Germline V gene sequence: CDR1 SGHTA, CDR2 FQGNSA. This CDR3 has 14 residues. The V end was cut by 1 base, the J end by 8 bases, with 12 bases between. CDR3 DNA sequence: TGTGCCAGCAGCTTAGGGGGGGGGCCGGACATTCAGTACTTC. Residues: CASSLGGGPDIQYF.

V and J are TRBV28 and TRBJ2-7, with 8 bases aligning to TRBD2. The CDR3 extends over 13 amino acids. The trim removed 6 bases at V and 7 bases at J, leaving 8 bases unmatched. CDR1 is MDHEN and CDR2 is SYDVKM in the germline V gene. CDR3 sequence (DNA): TGTGCCAGCAGACCGACTAGCGATAGTGAGCAGTACTTC. Its translation is CASRPTSDSEQYF.

The CDR3 loop reads CASSYEGGNSYEQYF. The CDR3 DNA reads as TGTGCCAGCAGCTACGAAGGGGGTAACTCCTACGAGCAGTACTTC. This chain joins TRBV7-2 and TRBJ2-7, with D possibly matching TRBD1 (6 bases). Germline values: CDR1 SGHTA, CDR2 FQGNSA. The CDR3 runs to 15 residues. The ends were cut back, 4 bases at V and 0 bases at J, with 13 bases in the middle.

This clone was found a few times. The rearrangement joins TRBV9 to TRBJ1-2; D is perhaps TRBD1 (6 bases). V was clipped by 3 bases and J by 4 bases, with 7 bases between them. Germline assignment: CDR1 SGDLS and CDR2 YYNGEE. This CDR3 is built from 12 residues. The CDR3 sequence is CASSADSYGYTF. CDR3 DNA sequence: TGTGCCAGCAGCGCGGACAGCTATGGCTACACCTTC. The full variable domain, completed using reference TRBV9 and TRBJ1-2, is DSGVTQTPKHLITATGQRVTLRCSPRSGDLSVYWYQQSLDQGLQFLIQYYNGEERAKGNILERFSAQQFPDLHSELNLSSLELGDSALYFCASSADSYGYTFGSGTRLTVV.

The gene calls are TRBV18 and TRBJ1-5; D ambiguous. The CDR3 is 15 amino acids. Trimming removed 6 bases at V and 5 bases at J, with 17 bases between. CDR1 and CDR2 (germline): KGHSH, LQKENI. The chain's CDR3 is CASSLQQVGDQPQHF. The DNA of the CDR3 is TGTGCCAGCTCTTTGCAGCAGGTGGGTGATCAGCCCCAGCATTTT.

J is TRBJ2-5 and V is TRBV9, with 8 bases matching TRBD2. Germline-derived CDR1 and CDR2 are SGDLS and YYNGEE. J was trimmed by 5 bases and V by 2 bases; bases with no gene match: 11. The CDR3 is 16 amino acids. The CDR3: CASSVGVGGAPETQYF. CDR3 DNA sequence: TGTGCCAGCAGCGTCGGTGTCGGGGGGGCCCCGGAGACCCAGTACTTC. The full variable domain, rest sourced from reference TRBV9 and TRBJ2-5, is DSGVTQTPKHLITATGQRVTLRCSPRSGDLSVYWYQQSLDQGLQFLIQYYNGEERAKGNILERFSAQQFPDLHSELNLSSLELGDSALYFCASSVGVGGAPETQYFGPGTRLLVL.

This chain joins TRBV7-2 and TRBJ1-2, with D uncertain. CDR1 and CDR2 (germline): SGHTA, FQGNSA. CDR3 size: 15 residues. V lost 1 base, J lost 4 bases, and 13 bases lay in between. The CDR3 loop is CASSLEVSQAYGYTF. CDR3 DNA: TGTGCCAGCAGCTTAGAGGTCAGTCAGGCCTATGGCTACACCTTC.

The V and J genes are TRBV4-3 and TRBJ2-2; D is unresolved. With 5 bases removed from V and 5 bases from J, the gap between germline ends came to 9 bases. The CDR3 consists of 13 residues. Germline loops: CDR1 LGHNA, CDR2 YSLEER. CDR3 residues: CASSSLETGELFF. The CDR3 region has the DNA TGCGCCAGCAGCTCTCTAGAAACCGGGGAGCTGTTTTTT.

The chain employs TRBV5-4 and TRBJ1-2; no definite D call. The CDR3 consists of 13 residues. Trimming took off 3 bases at V and 4 bases at J, with 10 bases between the two ends. Germline lookup yields CDR1 SGHNT and CDR2 YYREEE (reference sequence). The CDR3 bases are TGTGCCAGCAGCTCCCACAGAAGCTATGGCTACACCTTC. It is translated as CASSSHRSYGYTF.